These T cell receptor beta chains were read from a single sample in a study of T cell responses to AZD1222 COVID-19 vaccine. Sequenced by immunoSEQ multiplex PCR; TCRdb stores in-frame clones only, minus some. The sample yields about 150,000 clones, around 85% seen once. Material: peripheral blood, obtained 28 days after the second AZD1222 dose. The receptors come from an adult who received the AZD1222 COVID-19 vaccine. Both conserved end residues are part of each CDR3. Each record gives: clone size, J gene, V gene, D gene, CDR3 DNA, CDR3 protein. A D gene is named only where the DNA matches it firmly. Not all rows give a size; the values are once, few, many and, for expanded clones, a class.

.,TRBJ2-7,TRBV29-1,.,TGCAGCGTTGGGACAGTCCCCTACGAGCAGTACTTC,CSVGTVPYEQYF
.,TRBJ1-1,TRBV7-6,TRBD1,TGTGCCAGCAGCACCGGGACAGGGCGGTCGAAGGGCACTGAAGCTTTCTTT,CASSTGTGRSKGTEAFF
.,TRBJ1-6,TRBV11-2,.,TGTGCCAGCAGCTTAGAGGGCAGGGGTAATTCACCCCTCCACTTT,CASSLEGRGNSPLHF
.,TRBJ1-5,TRBV10-3,TRBD1,TGTGCCATCAGGTCAGGGGGCCTTCAGCCCCAGCATTTT,CAIRSGGLQPQHF
.,TRBJ2-5,TRBV5-8,.,TGTGCCAGCAGCTTGGCGGTAGCTGCAGAGACCCAGTACTTC,CASSLAVAAETQYF
.,TRBJ2-4,TRBV10-2,.,TGCGCCAGCAGTGAGTCGGGGGTCTGGGCGGCCAAAAACATTCAGTACTTC,CASSESGVWAAKNIQYF
.,TRBJ2-7,TRBV4-1,TRBD1,TGCGCCAGCAGCCCCCGGACAGGGTTCCCCTACGAGCAGTACTTC,CASSPRTGFPYEQYF
.,TRBJ1-5,TRBV25-1,TRBD1,TGTGCCAGCAGTCCATCCGACAGGGTAACTCAGCCCCAGCATTTT,CASSPSDRVTQPQHF
.,TRBJ1-5,TRBV9,.,TGTGCCAGCAGCGTAGGTCTGGGGCAGCCCCAGCATTTT,CASSVGLGQPQHF
once,TRBJ1-1,TRBV30,TRBD1,TGTGCCTGTAAGAACAGGGGGCAGAACACTGAAGCTTTCTTT,CACKNRGQNTEAFF
.,TRBJ2-1,TRBV5-6,TRBD2,TGTGCCAGCCACCTACTAGCGGGAAACAATGAGCAGTTCTTC,CASHLLAGNNEQFF
.,TRBJ2-1,TRBV5-1,TRBD2,TGCGCCAGCAGCTTGGCCGGGACTAGCGGGGGCATCCAAACCGGTGAGCAGTTCTTC,CASSLAGTSGGIQTGEQFF
.,TRBJ2-4,TRBV10-3,TRBD1,TGTGCCATCAGTGGGACAGGGGAAAACATTCAGTACTTC,CAISGTGENIQYF
few,TRBJ1-2,TRBV27,.,TGTGCCAGCGGGAGGACAGTCTATGGCTACACCTTC,CASGRTVYGYTF
.,TRBJ2-4,TRBV29-1,TRBD2,TGCAGCGCCGTCGGGACTAGCGGGGTCGAAAACATTCAGTACTTC,CSAVGTSGVENIQYF
.,TRBJ2-4,TRBV28,.,TGTGCCAGCAGTTTAGCCGACGCGAACATTCAGTACTTC,CASSLADANIQYF
.,TRBJ1-2,TRBV4-1,.,TGCGCCAGCAGCCAAGGATGGGGTCTAACCTATGGCTACACCTTC,CASSQGWGLTYGYTF
.,TRBJ1-2,TRBV27,.,TGTGCCAGCAGTTTATCGGGGGGGTCTAACTATGGCTACACCTTC,CASSLSGGSNYGYTF
few,TRBJ1-2,TRBV7-8,TRBD1,TGTGCCAGCAGCTTAGTGCCCGGGCGGACAGGGAATTATGGCTACACCTTC,CASSLVPGRTGNYGYTF
.,TRBJ1-2,TRBV19,.,TGTGCCAGTAACACTGGACAGATAAACTATGGCTACACCTTC,CASNTGQINYGYTF
few,TRBJ2-2,TRBV7-2,.,TGTGCCAGCAGCCAGCGTGAGGGGACCGGGGAGCTGTTTTTT,CASSQREGTGELFF
.,TRBJ2-5,TRBV6-6,.,TGTGCCAGCACTCCCGACATGGCGGGGCAAGAGACCCAGTACTTC,CASTPDMAGQETQYF
.,TRBJ1-2,TRBV2,.,TGTGCCAGCCGAGGCTATGGCTACACCTTC,CASRGYGYTF
few,TRBJ2-1,TRBV6-1,.,TGTGCCAGCAGTGAAGCTAGGGTATACAATGAGCAGTTCTTC,CASSEARVYNEQFF
.,TRBJ2-5,TRBV15,.,TGTGCCACCAGCTCCTTCAGGGAACAAGAGACCCAGTACTTC,CATSSFREQETQYF